This T cell receptor (beta chain) was found in a study of T cell responses to AZD1222 COVID-19 vaccine. Broader study findings: The sample set comprised mostly white British donors with more females, and clonal diversity was possibly underestimated.

Turning to this clone: Its antigen is currently unknown.

Assay: immunoSEQ multiplex PCR; the TCRdb copy retains only in-frame clones and omits some. This table has 90,000 to 130,000 clones, nearly 90% appearing once. Trimming cost V 2 bases and J 5 bases, with 13 bases left between them. From germline, CDR1 is SGDLS and CDR2 YYNGEE. CDR3 size: 14 residues. The sample here was peripheral blood, taken on day 0 of AZD1222 vaccination. The TCR was taken from an adult in good health. The rearrangement joins TRBV9 to TRBJ2-5; D is unresolved. The CDR3 region is CASSVLPLGETQYF. The CDR3 DNA is TGTGCCAGCAGCGTCCTTCCCCTTGGGGAGACCCAGTACTTC.